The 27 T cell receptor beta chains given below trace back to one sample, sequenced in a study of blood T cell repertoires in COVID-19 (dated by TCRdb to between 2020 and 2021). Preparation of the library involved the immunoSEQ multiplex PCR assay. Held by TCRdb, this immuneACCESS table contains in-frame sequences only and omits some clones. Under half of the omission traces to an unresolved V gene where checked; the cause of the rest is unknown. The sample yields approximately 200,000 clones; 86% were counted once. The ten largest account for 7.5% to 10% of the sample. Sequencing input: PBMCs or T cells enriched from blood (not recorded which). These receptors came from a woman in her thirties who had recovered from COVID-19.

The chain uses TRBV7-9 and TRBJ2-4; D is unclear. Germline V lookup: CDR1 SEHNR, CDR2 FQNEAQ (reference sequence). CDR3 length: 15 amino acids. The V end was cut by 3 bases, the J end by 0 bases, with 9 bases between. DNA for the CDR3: TGTGCCAGCAGCTTTAGCAGCTTAGCCAAAAACATTCAGTACTTC. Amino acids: CASSFSSLAKNIQYF.

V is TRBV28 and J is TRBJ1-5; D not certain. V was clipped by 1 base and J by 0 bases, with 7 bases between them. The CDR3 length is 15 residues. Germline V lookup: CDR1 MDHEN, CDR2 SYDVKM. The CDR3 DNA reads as TGTGCCAGCAGTTTATTCGTCTATAGCAATCAGCCCCAGCATTTT. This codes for CASSLFVYSNQPQHF.

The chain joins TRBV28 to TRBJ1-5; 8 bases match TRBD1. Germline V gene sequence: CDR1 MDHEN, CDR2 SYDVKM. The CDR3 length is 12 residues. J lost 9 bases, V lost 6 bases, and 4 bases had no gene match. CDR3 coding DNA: TGTGCCAGCAGACAGGGGGACGGGCCCCAGCATTTT. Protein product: CASRQGDGPQHF.

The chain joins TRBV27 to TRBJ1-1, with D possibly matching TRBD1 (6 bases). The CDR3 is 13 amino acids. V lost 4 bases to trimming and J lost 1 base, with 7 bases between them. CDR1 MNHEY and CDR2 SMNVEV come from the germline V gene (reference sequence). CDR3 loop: CASSYRENTEAFF. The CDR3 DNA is TGTGCCAGCAGTTACAGGGAGAACACTGAAGCTTTCTTT.

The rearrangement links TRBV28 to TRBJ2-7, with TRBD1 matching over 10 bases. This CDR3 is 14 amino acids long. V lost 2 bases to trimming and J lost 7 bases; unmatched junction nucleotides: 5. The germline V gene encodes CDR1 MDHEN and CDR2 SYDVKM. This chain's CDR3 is CASSLTGTGEEQYF. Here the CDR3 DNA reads TGTGCCAGCAGTTTAACCGGGACAGGGGAAGAGCAGTACTTC.

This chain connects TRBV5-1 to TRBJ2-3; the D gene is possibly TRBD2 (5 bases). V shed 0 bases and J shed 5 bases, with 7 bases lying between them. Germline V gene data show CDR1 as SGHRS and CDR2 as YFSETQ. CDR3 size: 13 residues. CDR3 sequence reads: CASSLGGRDTQYF. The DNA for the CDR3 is TGCGCCAGCAGCTTGGGAGGGCGAGATACGCAGTATTTT.

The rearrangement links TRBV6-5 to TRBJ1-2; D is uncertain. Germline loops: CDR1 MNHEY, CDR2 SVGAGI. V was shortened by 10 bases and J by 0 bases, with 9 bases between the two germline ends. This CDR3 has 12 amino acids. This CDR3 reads CAIGDPNYGYTF. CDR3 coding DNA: TGTGCCATCGGGGATCCTAACTATGGCTACACCTTC.

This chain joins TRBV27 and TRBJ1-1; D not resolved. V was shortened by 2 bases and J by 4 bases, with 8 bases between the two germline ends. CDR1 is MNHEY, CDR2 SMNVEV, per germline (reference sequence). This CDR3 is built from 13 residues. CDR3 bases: TGTGCCAGCAGTTTAGAGGGTGGCACTGAAGCTTTCTTT. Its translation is CASSLEGGTEAFF.

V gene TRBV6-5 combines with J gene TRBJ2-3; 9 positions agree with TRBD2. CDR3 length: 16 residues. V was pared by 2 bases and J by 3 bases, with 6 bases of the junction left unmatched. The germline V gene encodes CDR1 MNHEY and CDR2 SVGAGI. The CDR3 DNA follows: TGTGCCAGCAGTTACCGTGCTAGCGGGAAAACAGATACGCAGTATTTT. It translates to CASSYRASGKTDTQYF.

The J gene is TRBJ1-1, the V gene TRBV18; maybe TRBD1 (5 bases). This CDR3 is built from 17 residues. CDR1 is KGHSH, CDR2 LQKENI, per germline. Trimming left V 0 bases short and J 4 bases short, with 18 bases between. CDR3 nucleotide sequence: TGTGCCAGCTCACCACCCCTCGGGGGGAAAACGGGCACTGAAGCTTTCTTT. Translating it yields CASSPPLGGKTGTEAFF.

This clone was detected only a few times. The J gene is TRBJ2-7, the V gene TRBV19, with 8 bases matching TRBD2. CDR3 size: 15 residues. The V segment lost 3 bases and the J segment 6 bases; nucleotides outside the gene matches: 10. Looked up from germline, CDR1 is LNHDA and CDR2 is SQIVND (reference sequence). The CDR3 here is CASSIVAIAGSEQYF. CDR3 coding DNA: TGTGCCAGTAGTATTGTAGCGATAGCGGGAAGCGAGCAGTACTTC.

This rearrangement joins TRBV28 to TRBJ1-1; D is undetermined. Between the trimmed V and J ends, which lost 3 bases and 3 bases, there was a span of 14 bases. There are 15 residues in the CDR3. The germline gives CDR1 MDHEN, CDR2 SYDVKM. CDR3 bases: TGTGCCAGCAGTTTCGCGGAACGGGAGGACACTGAAGCTTTCTTT. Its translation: CASSFAEREDTEAFF.

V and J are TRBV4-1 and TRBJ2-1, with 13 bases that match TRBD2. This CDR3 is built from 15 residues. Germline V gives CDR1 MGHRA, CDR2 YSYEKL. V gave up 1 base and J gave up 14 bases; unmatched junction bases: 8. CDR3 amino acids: CASSQARTSGSVEFF. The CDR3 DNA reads TGCGCCAGCAGCCAAGCCAGGACTAGCGGGAGTGTCGAGTTCTTC.

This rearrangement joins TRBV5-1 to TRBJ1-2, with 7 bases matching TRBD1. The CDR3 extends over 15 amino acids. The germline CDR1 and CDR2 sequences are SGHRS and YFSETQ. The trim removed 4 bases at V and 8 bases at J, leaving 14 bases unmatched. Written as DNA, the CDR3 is TGCGCCAGCAGCAGAGGACAGGACCTTGGATCGGGCTACACCTTC. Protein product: CASSRGQDLGSGYTF.

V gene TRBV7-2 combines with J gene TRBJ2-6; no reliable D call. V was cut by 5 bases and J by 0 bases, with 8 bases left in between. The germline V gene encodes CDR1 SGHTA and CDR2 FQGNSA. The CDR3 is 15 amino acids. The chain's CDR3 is CASSPWSSGANVLTF. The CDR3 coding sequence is TGTGCCAGCAGCCCTTGGAGCTCTGGGGCCAACGTCCTGACTTTC.

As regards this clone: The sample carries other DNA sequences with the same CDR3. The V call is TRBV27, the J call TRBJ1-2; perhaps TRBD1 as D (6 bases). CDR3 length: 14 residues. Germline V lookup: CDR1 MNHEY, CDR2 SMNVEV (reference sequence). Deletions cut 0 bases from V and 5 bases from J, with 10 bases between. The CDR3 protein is CASSLSSGDYGYTF. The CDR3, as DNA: TGTGCCAGCAGTTTATCTTCAGGGGATTATGGCTACACCTTC.

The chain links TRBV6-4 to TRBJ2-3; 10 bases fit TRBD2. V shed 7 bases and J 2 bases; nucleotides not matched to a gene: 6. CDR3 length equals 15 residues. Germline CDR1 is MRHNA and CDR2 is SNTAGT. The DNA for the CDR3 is TGTGCCAGCACCGAGAGCGGGAGGGCCACAGATACGCAGTATTTT. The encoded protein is CASTESGRATDTQYF.

This chain's CDR3 is CASSLVGQLSLSYEQYF. CDR3 bases: TGCGCCAGCAGCTTGGTGGGCCAGCTCTCCCTTTCCTACGAGCAGTACTTC. The gene calls are TRBV5-1 and TRBJ2-7, with D unclear. CDR3 size: 17 residues. Deletions cut 0 bases from V and 1 base from J, with 17 bases between. CDR1 is SGHRS and CDR2 is YFSETQ in the germline V gene. Supplemented by reference TRBV5-1 and TRBJ2-7, the full variable domain reads KAGVTQTPRYLIKTRGQQVTLSCSPISGHRSVSWYQQTPGQGLQFLFEYFSETQRNKGNFPGRFSGRQFSNSRSEMNVSTLELGDSALYLCASSLVGQLSLSYEQYFGPGTRLTVT.

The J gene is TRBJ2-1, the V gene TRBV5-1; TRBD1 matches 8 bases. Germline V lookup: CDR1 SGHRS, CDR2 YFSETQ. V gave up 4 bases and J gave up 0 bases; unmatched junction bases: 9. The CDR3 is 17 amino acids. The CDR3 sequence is CASSVRGPFSSYNEQFF. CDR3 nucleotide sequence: TGCGCCAGCAGCGTCAGGGGGCCCTTTAGCTCCTACAATGAGCAGTTCTTC. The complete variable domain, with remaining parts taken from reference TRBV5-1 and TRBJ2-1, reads KAGVTQTPRYLIKTRGQQVTLSCSPISGHRSVSWYQQTPGQGLQFLFEYFSETQRNKGNFPGRFSGRQFSNSRSEMNVSTLELGDSALYLCASSVRGPFSSYNEQFFGPGTRLTVL.

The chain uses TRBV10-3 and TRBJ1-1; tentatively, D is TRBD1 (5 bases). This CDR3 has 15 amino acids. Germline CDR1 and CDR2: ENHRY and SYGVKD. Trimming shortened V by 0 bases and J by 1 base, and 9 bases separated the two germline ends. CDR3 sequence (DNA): TGTGCCATCAGTGAGTCCCAGGGCCGGAACACTGAAGCTTTCTTT. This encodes CAISESQGRNTEAFF.

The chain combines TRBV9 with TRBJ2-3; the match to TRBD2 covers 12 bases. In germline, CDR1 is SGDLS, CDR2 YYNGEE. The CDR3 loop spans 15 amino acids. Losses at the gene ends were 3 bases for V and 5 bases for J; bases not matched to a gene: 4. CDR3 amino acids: CASSASGRVGDTQYF. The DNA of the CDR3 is TGTGCCAGCAGCGCTAGCGGGAGGGTAGGAGATACGCAGTATTTT.

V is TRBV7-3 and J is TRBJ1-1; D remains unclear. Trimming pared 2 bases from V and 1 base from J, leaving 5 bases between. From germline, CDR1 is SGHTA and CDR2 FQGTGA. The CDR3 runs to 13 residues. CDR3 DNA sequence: TGTGCCAGCAGCTTATATTGGAACACTGAAGCTTTCTTT. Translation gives CASSLYWNTEAFF.

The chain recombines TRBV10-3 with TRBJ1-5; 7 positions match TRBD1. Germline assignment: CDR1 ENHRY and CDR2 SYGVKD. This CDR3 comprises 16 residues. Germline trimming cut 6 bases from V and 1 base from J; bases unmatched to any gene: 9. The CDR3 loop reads CAISAKDRLSNQPQHF. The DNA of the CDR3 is TGTGCCATCAGCGCTAAGGACAGGCTAAGCAATCAGCCCCAGCATTTT.

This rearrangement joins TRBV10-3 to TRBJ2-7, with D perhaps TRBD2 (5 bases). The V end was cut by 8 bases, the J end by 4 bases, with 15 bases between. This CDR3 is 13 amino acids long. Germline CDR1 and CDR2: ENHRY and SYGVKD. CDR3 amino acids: CAISIEGWYEQYF. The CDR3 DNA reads TGTGCCATCTCGATCGAGGGTTGGTACGAGCAGTACTTC.

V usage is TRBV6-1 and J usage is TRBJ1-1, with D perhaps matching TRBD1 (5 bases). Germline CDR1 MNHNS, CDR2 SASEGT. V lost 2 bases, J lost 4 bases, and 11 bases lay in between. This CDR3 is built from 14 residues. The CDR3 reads CASSESTVLTEAFF. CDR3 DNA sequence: TGTGCCAGCAGTGAATCGACAGTCCTCACTGAAGCTTTCTTT.

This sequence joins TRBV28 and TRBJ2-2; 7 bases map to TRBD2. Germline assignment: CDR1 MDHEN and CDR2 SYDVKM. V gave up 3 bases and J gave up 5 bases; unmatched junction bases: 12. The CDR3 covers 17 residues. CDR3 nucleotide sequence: TGTGCCAGCAGTTTCTCACCGGGACTATTCCTTACCGGGGAGCTGTTTTTT. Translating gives CASSFSPGLFLTGELFF.

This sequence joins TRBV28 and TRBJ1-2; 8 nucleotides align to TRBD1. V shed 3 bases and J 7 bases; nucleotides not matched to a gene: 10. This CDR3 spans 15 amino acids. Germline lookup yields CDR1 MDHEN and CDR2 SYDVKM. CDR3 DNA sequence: TGTGCCAGCAGTTTCCTACAGGGGGAATTGTCTGGCTACACCTTC. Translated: CASSFLQGELSGYTF.